The rows below give T cell receptor beta chains drawn from one sample of a study of sequential checkpoint blockade in melanoma. Measured with immunoSEQ multiplex PCR; TCRdb has only the in-frame clones, and not every one. The sample has 15,000 to 20,000 clones, 26% seen once. The specimen comprised tumor tissue (inferred from file names), sampled from a patient given nivolumab and ipilimumab in sequence. These receptors were obtained from a human donor with melanoma. CDR3s include the opening cysteine and the closing phenylalanine or tryptophan. Each record gives: clone size, D gene, V gene, J gene, CDR3 DNA, CDR3 protein. D genes are given only for firm matches. Expanded clones get a size class; other rows say once, few or many, or leave the size out.

NA	NA	TRBV5-1	TRBJ2-2	TGCGCCAGCAGCTTAGGGCGGATGGGACGGGAGCTGTTTTTT	CASSLGRMGRELFF
NA	NA	TRBV7-4	TRBJ2-3	TGTGCCAGCAGCCCCCGGGGCGGACGCACAGATACGCAGTATTTT	CASSPRGGRTDTQYF
few	NA	TRBV9	TRBJ2-2	TGTGCCAGCAGCGTCCGGGGAGGAGATACCGGGGAGCTGTTTTTT	CASSVRGGDTGELFF
NA	TRBD1	TRBV5-1	TRBJ2-3	TGCGCCAGCAGCACCACAGGGGTTGTTTCCACAGATACGCAGTATTTT	CASSTTGVVSTDTQYF
NA	NA	TRBV6-8	TRBJ2-2	TGTGCCAGCAGGGTGTACCCCACCGGGGAGCTGTTTTTT	CASRVYPTGELFF
few	NA	TRBV6-8	TRBJ2-1	TGTGCCAGCAGTCCCGTTCACAGGGCCCCGGGTGAGCAGTTCTTC	CASSPVHRAPGEQFF
few	NA	TRBV19	TRBJ2-5	TGTGCCAGTAGGGGGAGGGAGACCCAGTACTTC	CASRGRETQYF
few	NA	TRBV6-8	TRBJ2-2	TGTGCCATCAGTTCCCTACAGGCGAACACCGGGGAGCTGTTTTTT	CAISSLQANTGELFF
NA	NA	TRBV6-8	TRBJ2-7	TGTGCCAGCAGTCCCCAGGGGCGGGCGATCTACGAGCAGTACTTC	CASSPQGRAIYEQYF
NA	TRBD1	TRBV6-8	TRBJ1-5	TGTGCCAGCAGTAAGGGACAGCTAAATCAGCCCCAGCATTTT	CASSKGQLNQPQHF
once	NA	TRBV29-1	TRBJ1-3	TGCAGCGTTGAGCGCAGGGCTGGAAACACCATATATTTT	CSVERRAGNTIYF
NA	NA	TRBV9	TRBJ2-4	TGTGCCAGCAGCGTACTCGCTAGTGGCAAAAACATTCAGTACTTC	CASSVLASGKNIQYF
few	TRBD1	TRBV6-8	TRBJ1-3	TGTGCCAGCAGTGTCTCCGGGACAGGCTTTGGGAGTACTGGAAACACCATATATTTT	CASSVSGTGFGSTGNTIYF
NA	NA	TRBV19	TRBJ1-5	TGTGCCAGTAGTACCCTTCAGGGGTCGGGGGGCAATCAGCCCCAGCATTTT	CASSTLQGSGGNQPQHF
NA	TRBD2	TRBV11-3	TRBJ2-1	TGTGCCAGCAAAGATGGAGCGGGAGGGCCTTGGAATGAGCAGTTCTTC	CASKDGAGGPWNEQFF
many	TRBD1	TRBV11-3	TRBJ1-2	TGTGCCAGCAGCCCGGGGGACAGAGACTATGGCTACACCTTC	CASSPGDRDYGYTF
few	NA	TRBV7-5	TRBJ2-2	TGTGCCAGCAGCGGCGGGACTAGGGACGGGGAGCTGTTTTTT	CASSGGTRDGELFF
medium-sized	TRBD1	TRBV18	TRBJ2-7	TGTGCCAGCTCACCCTGGGACAGAGCCTACGAGCAGTACTTC	CASSPWDRAYEQYF
few	TRBD1	TRBV28	TRBJ1-2	TGTGCCAGCAGTTTTGGGGACAGGGAGTACTATGGCTACACCTTC	CASSFGDREYYGYTF
NA	NA	TRBV19	TRBJ2-2	TGTGCCAGTAGTATTAAGGTGGAAACCGGGGAGCTGTTTTTT	CASSIKVETGELFF
NA	NA	TRBV14	TRBJ2-1	TGTGCCAGCAGCCCCTTCCACAGCTCCTACAATGAGCAGTTCTTC	CASSPFHSSYNEQFF
NA	TRBD2	TRBV11-3	TRBJ2-1	TGTGCCAGCAGCTTGACTAGCGGGAGTTTCAATGAGCAGTTCTTC	CASSLTSGSFNEQFF
NA	TRBD1	TRBV11-3	TRBJ2-7	TGTGCCAGCAGCTTTTCCGGGACAGGGGGTCGGAACGAGCAGTACTTC	CASSFSGTGGRNEQYF
NA	TRBD2	TRBV9	TRBJ2-3	TGTGCCAGCAGTGAGGTAGCGGGGGGAGATACGCAGTATTTT	CASSEVAGGDTQYF
few	NA	TRBV28	TRBJ2-6	TGTGCCAGCAGCGATTACAGGGCTGGGGCCAACGTCCTGACTTTC	CASSDYRAGANVLTF
NA	NA	TRBV23-1	TRBJ1-5	TGCGCCGTTAGACAGATCGAAAAGCCTTATAGCAATCAGCCCCAGCATTTT	CAVRQIEKPYSNQPQHF
NA	TRBD1	TRBV29-1	TRBJ1-5	TGCAGCGTCGCGGACAGGGGTAATCAGCCCCAGCATTTT	CSVADRGNQPQHF
NA	TRBD2	TRBV5-1	TRBJ2-1	TGCGCCAGCACCTGGACTAGCGGGGGGACCAATGAGCAGTTCTTC	CASTWTSGGTNEQFF
few	NA	TRBV4-1	TRBJ1-5	TGCGCCAGCAGCCAAGATGGAGTACAGCCCCAGCATTTT	CASSQDGVQPQHF
NA	NA	TRBV5-1	TRBJ2-3	TGCGCCAGCTGTCATGAGGCTAGCACAGATACGCAGTATTTT	CASCHEASTDTQYF
few	NA	TRBV1	TRBJ1-2	TGCGCCAGCAGACAGGGAACGGGGGGCTACACCTTC	CASRQGTGGYTF
NA	NA	TRBV19	TRBJ1-5	TGTGCCAGTAGTCAGGCCCCACAGAGCAATCAGCCCCAGCATTTT	CASSQAPQSNQPQHF
many	TRBD1	TRBV11-3	TRBJ1-5	TGTGCCAGCAGTTTAATGCGAGGGACAGGGGGCAATCAGCCCCAGCATTTT	CASSLMRGTGGNQPQHF
NA	TRBD2	TRBV6-8	TRBJ2-7	TGTGCCAGCAGTTCCCCGGCGGGAGGCATCTACGAGCAGTACTTC	CASSSPAGGIYEQYF
NA	TRBD1	TRBV5-1	TRBJ1-2	TGCGCCAGCAGCTCCCCCGGGACAGGGGGTCAAGGCTACACCTTC	CASSSPGTGGQGYTF
few	NA	TRBV12-5	TRBJ2-1	TGTGCCATCCAACCGGGGCAGGGTCAGGGCAATGAGCAGTTCTTC	CAIQPGQGQGNEQFF
NA	NA	TRBV6-8	TRBJ1-1	TGTGCCAGCAGTTACTTAAATTTACAGGGCCTGCTGAACACTGAAGCTTTCTTT	CASSYLNLQGLLNTEAFF
NA	NA	TRBV16	TRBJ2-3	TGTGCCAGCAGCCAATTTCAGGACAGAACTATGGGTACGCAGTATTTT	CASSQFQDRTMGTQYF
few	NA	TRBV5-8	TRBJ2-5	TGTGCCAGCAGCTTAGGGTTGGGTGAGACCCAGTACTTC	CASSLGLGETQYF
NA	NA	TRBV19	TRBJ2-5	TGTGCCAGTAGTGGAACGGGAGTTTGGGAGACCCAGTACTTC	CASSGTGVWETQYF
NA	NA	TRBV5-1	TRBJ2-1	TGCGCCAGCAGGGCCGGGAACGCTAACAATGAGCAGTTCTTC	CASRAGNANNEQFF
NA	NA	TRBV15	TRBJ1-6	TGTGCCACCAGCACGCCGCACGGATTCCCACCCCTCCACTTT	CATSTPHGFPPLHF
NA	NA	TRBV5-1	TRBJ2-3	TGCGCCAGCAGCTTGAACCAGCGGACTAGCACAGATACGCAGTATTTT	CASSLNQRTSTDTQYF